These T cell receptor beta chains were read from a single sample in a study of T cells in Graves' hyperthyroidism and ophthalmopathy. TCRdb re-called the multiplex PCR reads through MiXCR, storing one row per CDR3 protein. The sample includes approximately 510,000 distinct CDR3 sequences, around 21% of them seen just once. The sample comprised blood. These receptors were collected from a man aged 18 to 30 with Graves' hyperthyroidism. The CDR3 runs from the conserved cysteine through the conserved F or W. The order of the fields is clone size, V gene, D gene, J gene, CDR3 DNA, CDR3 protein. A D gene is named only where the DNA matches it firmly. A row's size may be missing; if present it is once, few, many or a size class.

>few|TRBV5-6|TRBD1|TRBJ1-1
TGTGCCAGCAGCCCCGACGGACAGGGAGGAAACACTGAAGCTTTCTTT
CASSPDGQGGNTEAFF
>many|TRBV19|NA|TRBJ1-1
TGTGCCAGTAGTATGGGTACTATGGTGACTGAAGCTTTCTTT
CASSMGTMVTEAFF
>few|TRBV7-9|NA|TRBJ2-2
TGTGCCAGCAGCAAGACAGGCCCGAACACCGGGGAGCTGTTTTTT
CASSKTGPNTGELFF
>many|TRBV19|NA|TRBJ1-1
TGTGCCACCCGAGCGGAGACTGAAGCTTTCTTT
CATRAETEAFF
>many|TRBV6-5|NA|TRBJ2-2
TGTGCCAGCAGTTATGGACGGACGAACACCGGGGAGCTGTTTTTT
CASSYGRTNTGELFF
>few|TRBV5-6|TRBD1|TRBJ2-2
TGTGCCAGCAGCTTGGGTCAGGGGGCGCTGACCGGGGAGCTGTTTTTT
CASSLGQGALTGELFF
>many|TRBV12-3/TRBV12-4|NA|TRBJ1-3
TGTGCCAGCAGTTTAGGGCCTGGAAACACCATATATTTT
CASSLGPGNTIYF
>many|TRBV9|NA|TRBJ1-5
TGTGCCAGCAGTGAGGACAGTAGGTCTCAGCCCCAGCATTTT
CASSEDSRSQPQHF
>many|TRBV28|TRBD2|TRBJ2-7
TGTGCCAGCAGTCCGCATGAACTAGCGAGATACGAGCAGTACTTC
CASSPHELARYEQYF
>many|TRBV15|NA|TRBJ2-4
TGTGCCACCAGCAGAGAAAGGGACATGGACATTCAGTACTTC
CATSRERDMDIQYF
>NA|TRBV6-5|NA|TRBJ1-5
TGTGCCAGCAGTTACCCGGGACTCAATAGCAATCAGCCCCAGCATTTT
CASSYPGLNSNQPQHF
>NA|TRBV7-8|NA|TRBJ1-1
TGTGCCAGCAGCTCGGTAGGACAGATTCTGAACACTGAAGCTTTCTTT
CASSSVGQILNTEAFF
>few|TRBV5-1|NA|TRBJ2-7
TGCGCCAGCAGCCCACCCGGACACAGCTCCTACGAGCAGTACTTC
CASSPPGHSSYEQYF
>many|TRBV20-1|TRBD1|TRBJ2-5
TGCAGTGCTACCCCGGACAGGGGCGCGTGGCAAGAGACCCAGTACTTC
CSATPDRGAWQETQYF
>many|TRBV7-2|NA|TRBJ2-3
TGTGCCAGCAGCGTAGTGGACTGGTACACAGATACGCAGTATTTT
CASSVVDWYTDTQYF
>NA|TRBV29-1|NA|TRBJ2-7
TGCAGCGCCTACGAGCAGTACTTC
CSAYEQYF
>NA|TRBV6-1|TRBD1|TRBJ2-2
TGTGCCAGCAGTGGGGGACAGGGAACGACGGAGCTGTTTTTT
CASSGGQGTTELFF
>many|TRBV30|TRBD1|TRBJ2-7
TGTGCCTGGAGTGGCGGGACAGGGCTTCAGGTCTACGAGCAGTACTTC
CAWSGGTGLQVYEQYF
>NA|TRBV11-2|NA|TRBJ2-5
TGTGCCAGCAGCTTAGTGTCCAGCCTCGGGGGAGTGACCCAGTACTTC
CASSLVSSLGGVTQYF
>NA|TRBV25-1|TRBD2|TRBJ2-2
TGTGCCAGCAGTGCCCCGTCCTCCGGGACTAGATCCGGGGAGCTGTTTTTT
CASSAPSSGTRSGELFF
>many|TRBV2|NA|TRBJ1-2
TGTGCCAGCAAGGGCTATGGCTACACCTTC
CASKGYGYTF
>many|TRBV7-3|NA|TRBJ1-1
TGTGCCAGCACCGGCACTGAAGCTTTCTTT
CASTGTEAFF
>many|TRBV20-1|TRBD1|TRBJ2-5
TGCAGTGCTAGGCTACAGGGGTCTGGAGAGACCCAGTACTTC
CSARLQGSGETQYF
>many|TRBV4-2|TRBD2|TRBJ2-5
TGTGCCAGCAGCCAAGATATAGCTAGCGGGGCCTACCAAGAGACCCAGTACTTC
CASSQDIASGAYQETQYF
>few|TRBV6-5|NA|TRBJ1-2
TGTGCCAGCAGTTACGACTCCATGGGGTATGGCTACACCTTC
CASSYDSMGYGYTF
>few|TRBV27|NA|TRBJ2-7
TGTGCCAGCAGTTTAGACAGAAAGGGCTACGAGCAGTACTTC
CASSLDRKGYEQYF
>many|TRBV6-2/TRBV6-3|NA|TRBJ1-1
TGTGCCAGCAGTCGAACAAATCCAGGGGTGTACACTGAAGCTTTCTTT
CASSRTNPGVYTEAFF
>many|TRBV12-3/TRBV12-4|TRBD1|TRBJ2-7
TGTGCCAGCAGTTTTGAGGACAGGGGCTACGAGCAGTACTTC
CASSFEDRGYEQYF
>many|TRBV6-1|NA|TRBJ1-2
TGTGCCAGCAGTCTGTTGGGTGGTAACTATGGCTACACCTTC
CASSLLGGNYGYTF
>many|TRBV28|TRBD1|TRBJ1-5
TGTGCCAGCAGTCTGGGACAGGGGGCTAAGGCCCAGCATTTT
CASSLGQGAKAQHF
>NA|TRBV2|NA|TRBJ2-7
TGTGCCAGCAGTGACGCAAGGTCCTACGAGCAGTACTTC
CASSDARSYEQYF
>few|TRBV19|NA|TRBJ2-5
TGTGCCAGTAGTAGGGGCGACACACAAGAGACCCAGTACTTC
CASSRGDTQETQYF
>many|TRBV19|NA|TRBJ1-5
TGTGCCAGTAGTAGCCCTCGGCAGGGGAGTAATCAGCCCCAGCATTTT
CASSSPRQGSNQPQHF
>few|TRBV6-5|TRBD2|TRBJ2-5
TGTGCCAGCAGTTACCGGACTAGCTTTGAAGAGACCCAGTACTTC
CASSYRTSFEETQYF
>few|TRBV15|TRBD1|TRBJ1-3
TGTGCCACCAGCAGAGAAGGGGGCAGACTATCCTCTGGAAGCACCATATATTTT
CATSREGGRLSSGSTIYF
>many|TRBV27|TRBD1|TRBJ1-1
TGTGCCAGCAGTTTAAACAGGGGGCGATCAACTGAAGCTTTCTTT
CASSLNRGRSTEAFF
>few|TRBV20-1|TRBD1|TRBJ2-7
TGCAGTGCTAGAGATCTCGGACAGGGGCCCAAGCCTACTAATTACGAGCAGTACTTC
CSARDLGQGPKPTNYEQYF
>many|TRBV9|TRBD1|TRBJ2-2
TGTGCCAGCAGTGTCGGGACAGCGAACACCGGGGAGCTGTTTTTT
CASSVGTANTGELFF
>many|TRBV18|NA|TRBJ2-7
TGTGCCAGCTCACCACCCGAGACCTACGAGCAGTACTTC
CASSPPETYEQYF
>many|TRBV28|NA|TRBJ1-1
TGTGCCAGCAGCTTCTTCATGAACACTGAAGCTTTCTTT
CASSFFMNTEAFF
>NA|TRBV3-1|NA|TRBJ2-7
TGTGCCAGCAGCCAAACTCAAAATGCCTACGAGCAGTACTTC
CASSQTQNAYEQYF
>many|TRBV6-1|TRBD1|TRBJ1-1
TGTGCCAGCAGTGAAGTGGGACAGGGGTACACTGAAGCTTTCTTT
CASSEVGQGYTEAFF
>NA|TRBV6-1|TRBD1|TRBJ1-1
TGTGCCAGCAACAAAGGGACAGGGGGCGAGAACACTGAAGCTTTCTTT
CASNKGTGGENTEAFF
>NA|TRBV7-8|TRBD2|TRBJ2-5
TGTGCCAGCAGCTTCCCTCGTCCTAGCGGGATGGAGACCCAGTACTTC
CASSFPRPSGMETQYF
>NA|TRBV28|NA|TRBJ1-2
TGTGCCAGCCGGCTAGGAGCTAACTATGGCTACACCTTC
CASRLGANYGYTF
>NA|TRBV19|NA|TRBJ2-2
TGTGCCAGTAGTATGGTAGGGTACGGGGAGCTGTTTTTT
CASSMVGYGELFF
>NA|TRBV18|NA|TRBJ2-5
TGTGCCAGCTCCGAGACAATCCAAGAGACCCAGTACTTC
CASSETIQETQYF
>many|TRBV12-3/TRBV12-4|NA|TRBJ2-5
TGTGCCAGCAGTTCGGACTGGCTCGAGACCCAGTACTTC
CASSSDWLETQYF
>many|TRBV6-1|NA|TRBJ2-2
TGTGCCAGCAGTGTGGTGGTTACCGGGGAGCTGTTTTTT
CASSVVVTGELFF
>many|TRBV15|NA|TRBJ1-2
TGTGCCACCGCACCTTGGATGGGGCAGGTCTATGGCTACACCTTC
CATAPWMGQVYGYTF
>NA|TRBV5-1|NA|TRBJ2-7
TGCGCCAGCAGCTTGGGAACAGGACCCTACTACGAGCAGTACTTC
CASSLGTGPYYEQYF
>few|TRBV12-3/TRBV12-4|NA|TRBJ2-2
TGTGCCAGCAGTTACCCCGCGAACACCGGGGAGCTGTTTTTT
CASSYPANTGELFF